This is a list of T cell receptor beta chains from one sample in a study of T cell repertoires in cytomegalovirus infection. Antigens for these TCRs are unknown. TCRdb re-called the reads with MiXCR, one entry per CDR3 protein. The profile shows about 830,000 distinct CDR3 sequences, roughly 33% of them singletons. Here the sequenced sample was cultured CD8+ T cells from PBMCs, taken from culture after CMV antigen stimulation. Source of these receptors: a human donor in good health (CMV status not recorded). Some clones in this sample may be carry-over from other donors' samples. The CDR3 runs from the conserved cysteine through the conserved F or W. The order of the fields is CDR3 protein, V gene.

CDR3: CASSTGRLYNEQFF
V: TRBV6-1

CDR3: CSSPSGTYNEQFF
V: TRBV29-1

CDR3: CASNLTGSGNTIYF
V: TRBV4-1

CDR3: CASSEVQVMNTEAFF
V: TRBV6-1

CDR3: CASSLGRDRGLNEQFF
V: TRBV7-8

CDR3: CSAVDRAPHGYTF
V: TRBV20-1

CDR3: CASSFGLLGGYTF
V: TRBV27

CDR3: CASSLVGEGGSPLHF
V: TRBV7-6

CDR3: CASSQPGLAFYEQYF
V: TRBV4-2

CDR3: CASSQAQAFEAFF
V: TRBV4-3

CDR3: CASSPPLQGYGYTF
V: TRBV12-3/TRBV12-4

CDR3: CASSLEPEWDPNYGYTF
V: TRBV7-2

CDR3: CSGGGGGNQPQHF
V: TRBV29-1

CDR3: CASSLDLTGQGEKLFF
V: TRBV5-4

CDR3: CASSGDGYYEQYF
V: TRBV6-6

CDR3: CASSVTDRANYGYTF
V: TRBV12-3/TRBV12-4

CDR3: CASSLELQPQYNEQFF
V: TRBV7-6

CDR3: CASSSSRGTEAFF
V: TRBV6-5

CDR3: CASSSSSWDEQFF
V: TRBV27

CDR3: CASSLWLSETEQFF
V: TRBV7-9

CDR3: CASSEKEGGRDQFF
V: TRBV2

CDR3: CASSLGTLVGGLDTQYF
V: TRBV7-6

CDR3: CSARASTENTEAFF
V: TRBV20-1

CDR3: CASSYSGGMELFF
V: TRBV6-6

CDR3: CASIPQGNTEAFF
V: TRBV7-6

CDR3: CASSLKGQGGPNTGELFF
V: TRBV7-3

CDR3: CASIPREGWVTEAFF
V: TRBV27

CDR3: CASSLTAGELFF
V: TRBV7-6

CDR3: CASSFLPTMVAEYNEQFF
V: TRBV28

CDR3: CASSWAYYNEQFF
V: TRBV6-5

CDR3: CASRDRDPSTDTQYF
V: TRBV9

CDR3: CASGLWDGPGETQYF
V: TRBV12-5

CDR3: CASSRVPGTGELFF
V: TRBV12-3/TRBV12-4

CDR3: CATSQWASLNNEQFF
V: TRBV15

CDR3: CASWDSRNYGYTF
V: TRBV4-1

CDR3: CSAREPYSTEAFF
V: TRBV20-1

CDR3: CSVAGTGASTGELFF
V: TRBV29-1

CDR3: CAVGVSYNSPLHF
V: TRBV19

CDR3: CASSSHGAGYTF
V: TRBV11-2

CDR3: CASSPITGVGETQYF
V: TRBV5-6

CDR3: CASSGHGGAGELFF
V: TRBV4-1

CDR3: CASSLFRVAGVGDTQYF
V: TRBV7-8

CDR3: CANSLATEFPTDTQYF
V: TRBV7-2

CDR3: CASSEVTVDTLYGYTF
V: TRBV2

CDR3: CASSFARGRAEAFF
V: TRBV5-4

CDR3: CASSPGGGVHTF
V: TRBV12-3/TRBV12-4

CDR3: CASSHLTSGGPLTDTQYF
V: TRBV4-3

CDR3: CASAALSSTDTQYF
V: TRBV5-1

CDR3: CASSQGDARYSNQPQHF
V: TRBV19

CDR3: CASSYNHPGQGISQETQYF
V: TRBV6-8

CDR3: CASRNQGQALNQPQHF
V: TRBV28

CDR3: CASSNRDRRADTQYF
V: TRBV27

CDR3: CASSETGSTDTQYF
V: TRBV6-4

CDR3: CARSEGTSIYEQFF
V: TRBV2

CDR3: CASSERDFISNEQFF
V: TRBV2